Presented here are 25 T cell receptor beta chains from one specimen sequenced in a study of OX40 agonist ivuxolimab in advanced cancers. TCRdb keeps only in-frame clones here, not all; method: immunoSEQ multiplex PCR. Counted here are roughly 30,000 clones, around 90% occurring once; the ten biggest clones make up roughly 50%. Source: CD4+ or CD8+ T cells sorted from blood, taken in a trial of the OX40 agonist ivuxolimab. These receptors all come from an adult with an advanced solid tumor such as melanoma, head and neck, liver or kidney cancer.

This clone was counted between two and nine times. The chain couples TRBV7-9 to TRBJ2-7; D is undetermined. Germline lookup yields CDR1 SEHNR and CDR2 FQNEAQ (reference sequence). The CDR3 runs to 14 residues. The V and J ends lost 2 bases and 6 bases respectively, with 14 bases between them. The CDR3: CASSLQRYPTEQYF. DNA for the CDR3: TGTGCCAGCAGCTTACAACGTTATCCCACCGAGCAGTACTTC.

V usage is TRBV6-5 and J usage is TRBJ2-7, with D tentatively TRBD1 (6 bases). The CDR3 runs 14 residues. In germline, CDR1 is MNHEY, CDR2 SVGAGI. Trimming left V 5 bases short and J 3 bases short, with 14 bases between. DNA for the CDR3: TGTGCCAGCAGTACCTCCCCGGACAGCTACGAGCAGTACTTC. Its translation is CASSTSPDSYEQYF.

V usage is TRBV11-2 and J usage is TRBJ2-7; either TRBD1 or TRBD2 may supply D (5 bases each). Germline assignment: CDR1 SGHAT and CDR2 FQNNGV. The CDR3 totals 15 residues. Trimming took 5 bases from V and 3 from J, leaving 17 bases between them. CDR3 in DNA: TGTGCCAGCAGCCTTCAGGGACGGGCGATCTACGAGCAGTACTTC. It is translated as CASSLQGRAIYEQYF. Full variable domain (rest looked up from reference TRBV11-2 and TRBJ2-7): EAGVAQSPRYKIIEKRQSVAFWCNPISGHATLYWYQQILGQGPKLLIQFQNNGVVDDSQLPKDRFSAERLKGVDSTLKIQPAKLEDSAVYLCASSLQGRAIYEQYFGPGTRLTVT.

The chain joins TRBV27 to TRBJ2-7; D unclear. Germline V lookup: CDR1 MNHEY, CDR2 SMNVEV (reference sequence). V lost 11 bases and J lost 1, with 12 bases in between. The CDR3 contains 12 residues. The DNA of the CDR3 is TGTGCCTCCGGGCCGGGTTCCTACGAGCAGTACTTC. This encodes CASGPGSYEQYF.

The gene calls are TRBV9 and TRBJ2-7; TRBD1 matches 7 bases. The V segment lost 3 bases and the J segment 2 bases; nucleotides outside the gene matches: 5. This CDR3 has 14 residues. Germline V CDR1 and CDR2: SGDLS, YYNGEE. DNA for the CDR3: TGTGCCAGCAGCGAATGGGACAGCCCCTACGAGCAGTACTTC. Translation gives CASSEWDSPYEQYF.

This rearrangement joins TRBV27 to TRBJ2-7; D remains ambiguous. With 3 bases removed from V and 1 base from J, the gap between germline ends came to 10 bases. The CDR3 contains 14 residues. Germline loops: CDR1 MNHEY, CDR2 SMNVEV (reference sequence). As DNA, the CDR3 is TGTGCCAGCAGTTTTACCAGGTGGTCCTACGAGCAGTACTTC. This gives the protein CASSFTRWSYEQYF.

In this sample, this clone turned up a few times. This chain connects TRBV11-1 to TRBJ2-5; D may match TRBD1 or TRBD2 (5 bases each). V was clipped by 0 bases and J by 0 bases, with 8 bases between them. Germline values: CDR1 SGHAT, CDR2 FQDESV (reference sequence). This CDR3 is built from 15 residues. As DNA, the CDR3 is TGTGCCAGCAGCTTAGCCGGGACGCACCAAGAGACCCAGTACTTC. Its translation: CASSLAGTHQETQYF. Drawing the rest from reference TRBV11-1 and TRBJ2-5, the complete variable domain is EAEVAQSPRYKITEKSQAVAFWCDPISGHATLYWYRQILGQGPELLVQFQDESVVDDSQLPKDRFSAERLKGVDSTLKIQPAELGDSAMYLCASSLAGTHQETQYFGPGTRLLVL.

The chain uses TRBV9 and TRBJ1-4; possible D gene TRBD1, 5 bases. The V end lost 0 bases, the J end lost 6 bases, and 12 bases lay between the germline ends. The germline V gene has CDR1 SGDLS and CDR2 YYNGEE. The CDR3 covers 15 residues. The CDR3 coding sequence is TGTGCCAGCAGCGTAGGCGGGGGGAGTGATGAAAAACTGTTTTTT. Encoded protein: CASSVGGGSDEKLFF.

The chain uses TRBV27 and TRBJ1-2, with D possibly being TRBD1 (5 bases). The CDR3 covers 16 residues. Germline lookup yields CDR1 MNHEY and CDR2 SMNVEV (reference sequence). Deletions cut 4 bases from V and 2 bases from J, with 17 bases between. In DNA form, the CDR3 reads TGTGCCAGCAGTTCTTCTTACGCAGGGCTCAACTATGGCTACACCTTC. Its protein is CASSSSYAGLNYGYTF.

The chain has TRBV5-4 and TRBJ2-1, with 9 bases lining up with TRBD2. The CDR3 length is 15 residues. Germline V lookup: CDR1 SGHNT, CDR2 YYREEE (reference sequence). V dropped 3 bases and J dropped 7; count of bases not matched to a gene: 8. Here the CDR3 DNA reads TGTGCCAGCAGCTGGGGCGGGGGGGCCAATAATGAGCAGTTCTTC. It is translated as CASSWGGGANNEQFF.

V usage is TRBV9 and J usage is TRBJ2-5, with D maybe TRBD1 (5 bases). The closer fit of TRBJ2-7 to the DNA end suggests the J call may be wrong. Per the germline V gene, CDR1 is SGDLS and CDR2 is YYNGEE. The CDR3 totals 13 residues. CDR3 nucleotide sequence: TGTGCCAGCAGCCCCAAACAGGTATCCGAGCAGTACTTC. Protein: CASSPKQVSEQYF.

The chain carries TRBV27 and TRBJ2-3; D gene ambiguous. Trimming cost V 6 bases and J 4 bases, with 14 bases left between them. Germline V gene sequence: CDR1 MNHEY, CDR2 SMNVEV (reference sequence). This CDR3 is 14 amino acids long. CDR3 residues: CASRDGLDPDTQYF. CDR3 in DNA: TGTGCCAGCAGGGATGGATTAGATCCAGATACGCAGTATTTT.

V and J are TRBV27 and TRBJ1-3; D is possibly TRBD1 (6 bases). CDR3 length: 15 amino acids. V lost 6 bases and J lost 1, with 13 bases in between. Germline lookup yields CDR1 MNHEY and CDR2 SMNVEV (reference sequence). CDR3 bases: TGTGCCAGCAGAATGGGACAAACTTCTGGAAACACCATATATTTT. Protein product: CASRMGQTSGNTIYF.

The rearrangement joins TRBV11-2 to TRBJ2-3; D might be TRBD2 (6 bases). Germline V gene data show CDR1 as SGHAT and CDR2 as FQNNGV. The V and J ends lost 1 base and 4 bases respectively, with 15 bases between them. The CDR3 runs 16 residues. CDR3 in amino acids: CASSLVGQGGADTQYF. CDR3 in DNA: TGTGCCAGCAGCTTAGTAGGGCAGGGAGGCGCAGATACGCAGTATTTT.

The V call is TRBV4-1, the J call TRBJ1-2; D remains unclear. Deletions cut 0 bases from V and 1 base from J, with 6 bases between. Germline CDR1 and CDR2: MGHRA and YSYEKL. The CDR3 length is 14 residues. Here the CDR3 DNA reads TGCGCCAGCAGCCAAGAACGAAGTAACTATGGCTACACCTTC. It yields the protein CASSQERSNYGYTF.

The genes are TRBV14 and TRBJ2-3; no definite D call. In germline, CDR1 is SGHDN, CDR2 FVKESK. The CDR3 has 14 residues. The ends were cut back, 0 bases at V and 7 bases at J, with 11 bases in the middle. In nucleotides, the CDR3 is TGTGCCAGCAGCCAAGAGGTACGAGCACATACGCAGTATTTT. This codes for CASSQEVRAHTQYF.

This chain uses TRBV9 with TRBJ2-7; no definite D call. V was pared by 0 bases and J by 2 bases, with 6 bases between. This CDR3 comprises 13 residues. Looked up from germline, CDR1 is SGDLS and CDR2 is YYNGEE. CDR3 bases: TGTGCCAGCAGCGTAGGACTTACCTACGAGCAGTACTTC. Its translation is CASSVGLTYEQYF.

This sequence joins TRBV6-1 and TRBJ2-2; D is perhaps TRBD2 (7 bases). Trimming removed 3 bases from V and 4 bases from J, with 12 bases in between. From germline, CDR1 is MNHNS and CDR2 SASEGT. The length of the CDR3 is 15 residues. The CDR3 reads CASSDEGGGTGELFF. The CDR3 DNA reads TGTGCCAGCAGTGATGAAGGGGGGGGCACCGGGGAGCTGTTTTTT.

The chain links TRBV28 to TRBJ1-5; D remains unclear. CDR1 is MDHEN, CDR2 SYDVKM, per germline. The CDR3 totals 14 residues. V was trimmed by 8 bases and J by 6 bases, leaving 17 bases between them. The CDR3 DNA reads as TGTGCCAGCCAGTGGGCGGCCAGCGGTCAGCCCCAGCATTTT. As protein: CASQWAASGQPQHF.

In this sample, this clone turned up many times. This chain connects TRBV13 to TRBJ1-1; D remains unclear. From germline, CDR1 is PRHDT and CDR2 FYEKMQ (reference sequence). V was pared by 5 bases and J by 2 bases, with 3 bases between. There are 11 residues in the CDR3. The DNA of the CDR3 is TGTGCCAGCAGCATAAACACTGAAGCTTTCTTT. Translating gives CASSINTEAFF.

The V call is TRBV9, the J call TRBJ2-7; TRBD1 matches at 10 bases. Germline V gene data show CDR1 as SGDLS and CDR2 as YYNGEE. V lost 3 bases and J lost 2; bases outside the gene matches: 5. CDR3 length equals 15 residues. The chain's CDR3 is CASSAWGQGTYEQYF. CDR3 sequence (DNA): TGTGCCAGCAGCGCCTGGGGACAGGGGACCTACGAGCAGTACTTC. The full variable domain, rest sourced from reference TRBV9 and TRBJ2-7, is DSGVTQTPKHLITATGQRVTLRCSPRSGDLSVYWYQQSLDQGLQFLIQYYNGEERAKGNILERFSAQQFPDLHSELNLSSLELGDSALYFCASSAWGQGTYEQYFGPGTRLTVT.

This clone has a single count. The CDR3 is CASSVSGLGGNVLTF. The CDR3 region has the DNA TGTGCCAGCAGCGTCAGTGGGCTGGGTGGCAACGTCCTGACTTTC. The chain is built from TRBV9 and TRBJ2-6; D remains ambiguous. Germline CDR1 reads SGDLS; CDR2 reads YYNGEE. The CDR3 contains 15 residues. V was shortened by 2 bases and J by 9 bases, with 15 bases between the two germline ends.

This rearrangement joins TRBV28 to TRBJ1-5; 7 bases fit TRBD1. The CDR3 has 14 residues. V was pared by 9 bases and J by 2 bases, with 7 bases of the junction left unmatched. Germline assignment: CDR1 MDHEN and CDR2 SYDVKM. The CDR3 DNA sequence: TGTGCCAGTAAGAGACAGGGCGGCAATCAGCCCCAGCATTTT. This translates into CASKRQGGNQPQHF.

This CDR3 is CASSSGEGNEQFF. The DNA for the CDR3 is TGTGCCAGCTCTTCAGGGGAGGGCAATGAGCAGTTCTTC. V gene TRBV2 combines with J gene TRBJ2-1; a weak D match, TRBD2 (7 bases). The germline V and J ends were trimmed by 8 bases and 6 bases, with 14 bases remaining between them. This CDR3 spans 13 amino acids. Germline V gene data show CDR1 as SNHLY and CDR2 as FYNNEI. Supplemented by reference TRBV2 and TRBJ2-1, the full variable domain reads EPEVTQTPSHQVTQMGQEVILRCVPISNHLYFYWYRQILGQKVEFLVSFYNNEISEKSEIFDDQFSVERPDGSNFTLKIRSTKLEDSAMYFCASSSGEGNEQFFGPGTRLTVL.

This chain uses TRBV5-6 with TRBJ2-7; no clear D. The CDR3 covers 12 residues. In germline, CDR1 is SGHDT, CDR2 YYEEEE. With 0 bases removed from V and 4 bases from J, the gap between germline ends came to 5 bases. The CDR3 DNA is TGTGCCAGCAGCTTGGGGGAATACGAGCAGTACTTC. This sequence encodes CASSLGEYEQYF.